Shown below are 27 T cell receptor beta chains from a single sample sequenced in a study of OX40 agonist ivuxolimab in advanced cancers. Profiled with immunoSEQ multiplex PCR; TCRdb holds only in-frame clones, not every one. The repertoire holds some 74,000 clones, roughly 88% seen once, with around 0.35% in the top ten. Here the sequenced sample was CD4+ or CD8+ T cells sorted from blood, taken in a trial of the OX40 agonist ivuxolimab. These receptors originate from an adult with an advanced solid tumor such as melanoma, head and neck, liver or kidney cancer.

The chain has TRBV6-1 and TRBJ1-1; TRBD1 matches at 7 bases. Germline lookup yields CDR1 MNHNS and CDR2 SASEGT. The CDR3 has 15 amino acids. The V gene end was trimmed by 8 bases and the J gene end by 1 base; junction bases not matched to a gene: 10. Here the CDR3 reads CASGKTGTANTEAFF. The CDR3 region has the DNA TGTGCCAGCGGGAAGACAGGGACCGCGAACACTGAAGCTTTCTTT.

This clone was counted a single time. This rearrangement joins TRBV5-4 to TRBJ2-7; 8 bases map to TRBD1. The CDR3 has 15 amino acids. J was trimmed by 5 bases and V by 2 bases; bases with no gene match: 9. CDR1 and CDR2 from the germline V gene are SGHNT and YYREEE (reference sequence). CDR3 protein: CASSFRTGRYHEQYV. CDR3 DNA: TGTGCCAGCAGCTTTCGGACAGGGAGATACCACGAGCAGTACGTC.

The chain carries TRBV6-5 and TRBJ2-7; unclear D gene. Germline V gene lookup returns CDR1 MNHEY and CDR2 SVGAGI. V lost 5 bases and J lost 5, with 13 bases in between. This CDR3 contains 13 residues. The CDR3 DNA follows: TGTGCCAGCAGTCGGGTAGTCGAGGACGAGCAGTACTTC. This codes for CASSRVVEDEQYF.

This chain joins TRBV6-5 and TRBJ2-3; 9 positions agree with TRBD1. Germline lookup yields CDR1 MNHEY and CDR2 SVGAGI. The trim removed 7 bases at V and 3 bases at J, leaving 5 bases unmatched. CDR3 length: 14 residues. CDR3 residues: CASNLQGATDTQYF. In DNA form, the CDR3 reads TGTGCCAGCAACTTACAGGGGGCAACAGATACGCAGTATTTT.

The chain has TRBV10-3 and TRBJ1-1; D remains unclear. This CDR3 is built from 15 residues. V gave up 0 bases and J gave up 1 base, with 9 bases separating them. Germline values: CDR1 ENHRY, CDR2 SYGVKD. CDR3: CAISESGGRNTEAFF. The CDR3 region has the DNA TGTGCCATCAGTGAGTCGGGTGGAAGGAACACTGAAGCTTTCTTT.

V gene TRBV18 combines with J gene TRBJ2-1, with 10 positions matching TRBD1. Per germline, CDR1 KGHSH and CDR2 LQKENI. The CDR3 loop spans 15 amino acids. The V segment lost 5 bases and the J segment 4 bases; nucleotides outside the gene matches: 5. The CDR3 nucleotides are TGTGCCAGCTCAGGCGACAGGGGGCCTTACAATGAGCAGTTCTTC. Translated: CASSGDRGPYNEQFF.

The CDR3 loop is CASSLAAEQYF. Written as DNA, the CDR3 is TGCGCCAGCAGCTTGGCAGCCGAGCAGTACTTC. V and J are TRBV5-1 and TRBJ2-7; no clear D gene. The CDR3 is 11 residues long. CDR1 and CDR2 (germline): SGHRS, YFSETQ. V was clipped by 0 bases and J by 6 bases, with 4 bases between them.

The V gene is TRBV27, the J gene TRBJ2-5, with 7 positions matching TRBD2. CDR1 is MNHEY and CDR2 is SMNVEV in the germline V gene (reference sequence). This CDR3 spans 13 amino acids. Unmatched junction bases numbered 6, after V lost 6 bases and J lost 5 bases. CDR3 coding DNA: TGTGCCAGCAGAAACAGCGGGGTGGAGACCCAGTACTTC. Translated, it gives CASRNSGVETQYF.

The chain links TRBV5-1 to TRBJ1-1; D unclear. This CDR3 has 14 residues. Germline lookup yields CDR1 SGHRS and CDR2 YFSETQ. Trimming took 4 bases from V and 4 from J, leaving 14 bases between them. This chain's CDR3 is CASSHPGEPTEAFF. The CDR3 DNA is TGCGCCAGCAGCCACCCCGGGGAGCCCACTGAAGCTTTCTTT.

This rearrangement joins TRBV4-1 to TRBJ1-1, with D maybe TRBD1 (6 bases). Per the germline V gene, CDR1 is MGHRA and CDR2 is YSYEKL. Trimming pared 3 bases from V and 11 bases from J, leaving 19 bases between. The CDR3 contains 14 residues. The CDR3 loop reads CASSHNTGTWGAFF. In DNA form, the CDR3 reads TGCGCCAGCAGCCATAACACAGGGACATGGGGGGCTTTCTTT.

This chain uses TRBV25-1 with TRBJ2-3, with no clear D. CDR3 length equals 13 residues. Germline CDR1 is MGHDK and CDR2 is SYGVNS. V lost 2 bases and J lost 9, with 12 bases in between. DNA of the CDR3: TGTGCCAGCAGTGAAGCGAAAGCGCGGACGCAGTATTTT. It is translated as CASSEAKARTQYF.

This rearrangement joins TRBV4-1 to TRBJ1-2; D unclear. This CDR3 region has 15 residues. The V gene lost 4 bases and the J gene lost 4 bases, with 16 bases spanning the gap. Germline lookup yields CDR1 MGHRA and CDR2 YSYEKL. The CDR3 nucleotides are TGCGCCAGCAGCCTCACCCTCAGCAGAACCTATGGCTACACCTTC. It encodes CASSLTLSRTYGYTF.

CDR3 coding DNA: TGCGCCAGCAGTCTAGATCAGGGCGGAGAGGTGCCCCAGCATTTT. Translation: CASSLDQGGEVPQHF. This rearrangement joins TRBV5-1 to TRBJ1-5; tentative D call: TRBD1 (5 bases). This CDR3 comprises 15 residues. V lost 5 bases, J lost 9 bases, and 21 bases lay in between. Germline CDR1 SGHRS, CDR2 YFSETQ. The complete variable domain, with remaining parts taken from reference TRBV5-1 and TRBJ1-5, reads KAGVTQTPRYLIKTRGQQVTLSCSPISGHRSVSWYQQTPGQGLQFLFEYFSETQRNKGNFPGRFSGRQFSNSRSEMNVSTLELGDSALYLCASSLDQGGEVPQHFGDGTRLSIL.

The chain joins TRBV2 to TRBJ1-4; 7 nucleotides agree with TRBD1. Germline-derived CDR1 and CDR2 are SNHLY and FYNNEI. V lost 6 bases to trimming and J lost 0 bases; unmatched junction nucleotides: 10. CDR3 size: 17 residues. The CDR3, as DNA: TGTGCCAGCAGAAGCCAGACAGGGCCATCAACTAATGAAAAACTGTTTTTT. It codes for CASRSQTGPSTNEKLFF. Variable domain in full (rest from reference TRBV2 and TRBJ1-4): EPEVTQTPSHQVTQMGQEVILRCVPISNHLYFYWYRQILGQKVEFLVSFYNNEISEKSEIFDDQFSVERPDGSNFTLKIRSTKLEDSAMYFCASRSQTGPSTNEKLFFGSGTQLSVL.

This chain links TRBV6-6 with TRBJ2-7; D gene uncertain. Deletions cut 6 bases from V and 2 bases from J, with 14 bases between. The CDR3 contains 14 residues. Germline V lookup: CDR1 MNHNY, CDR2 SVGAGI (reference sequence). The CDR3 bases are TGTGCCAGCAGCGGCGAACTCGATACCTACGAGCAGTACGTC. Amino acids: CASSGELDTYEQYV.

This clone was detected once. This chain connects TRBV28 to TRBJ1-2; maybe TRBD1 (5 bases). The CDR3 length is 17 residues. Deletions cut 7 bases from V and 4 bases from J, with 25 bases between. CDR1 and CDR2 (germline): MDHEN, SYDVKM. The CDR3 DNA follows: TGTGCCAGCAAAATCAGGCCCGAGACCGGGGGGTTCTATGGCTACACCTTC. Translated: CASKIRPETGGFYGYTF.

The J gene is TRBJ1-2, the V gene TRBV6-5; possibly TRBD1 for D (6 bases). CDR3 length equals 16 residues. With 2 bases removed from V and 4 bases from J, the gap between germline ends came to 17 bases. Germline CDR1 reads MNHEY; CDR2 reads SVGAGI. The CDR3 here is CASSYVSGGSSYGYTF. Written as DNA, the CDR3 is TGTGCCAGCAGTTACGTAAGCGGGGGCAGCAGCTATGGCTACACCTTC.

This chain connects TRBV4-1 to TRBJ2-5; D is perhaps TRBD2 (7 bases). In germline, CDR1 is MGHRA, CDR2 YSYEKL. Trimming removed 0 bases at V and 5 bases at J, with 16 bases between. CDR3 length: 16 amino acids. The CDR3 DNA follows: TGCGCCAGCAGCCAAGATAGAGGCGGGGGCCGGGAGACCCAGTACTTC. It yields the protein CASSQDRGGGRETQYF.

Regarding this clone: Germline is not matched at one junction end, which may reflect a read error. CDR3 nucleotide sequence: TGTACCAGCAGTTTTCAGGGGGGGACTGAAGCTTTCTTT. Encoded protein: CTSSFQGGTEAFF. The rearrangement uses TRBV6-6 and TRBJ1-1; TRBD1 aligns across 7 bases. The CDR3 totals 13 residues. CDR1 and CDR2 (germline): MNHNY, SVGAGI (reference sequence).

This clone appeared a few times. The chain has TRBV6-4 and TRBJ2-1; 9 nucleotides align to TRBD1. Germline lookup yields CDR1 MRHNA and CDR2 SNTAGT. The CDR3 contains 14 residues. The J segment lost 6 bases and the V segment lost 7 bases, leaving 7 bases of the junction unmatched. The CDR3 loop reads CASNQGQGSNEQFF. The CDR3, as DNA: TGTGCCAGCAACCAGGGACAGGGAAGCAATGAGCAGTTCTTC.

This chain links TRBV28 with TRBJ1-2; no definite D call. V lost 4 bases and J 4 bases, leaving 10 bases between the germline ends. The CDR3 contains 13 residues. Germline CDR1 MDHEN, CDR2 SYDVKM. Written as DNA, the CDR3 is TGTGCCAGCAGTTCTGGTGCGGTCTATGGCTACACCTTC. Residues: CASSSGAVYGYTF.

This rearrangement joins TRBV19 to TRBJ1-6, with 8 positions matching TRBD1. Germline values: CDR1 LNHDA, CDR2 SQIVND (reference sequence). V trimming: 6 bases; J trimming: 2 bases; junction bases outside the gene matches: 12. There are 18 residues in the CDR3. The CDR3 DNA reads as TGTGCCAGTAGGCCGACCCGGACAGGGTCAACCTATAATTCACCCCTCCACTTT. It codes for CASRPTRTGSTYNSPLHF.

The chain recombines TRBV28 with TRBJ1-2; the D is unclear. Looked up from germline, CDR1 is MDHEN and CDR2 is SYDVKM. The CDR3 extends over 14 amino acids. V shed 7 bases and J shed 4 bases, with 16 bases lying between them. This CDR3 is CASTKLRVPYGYTF. DNA of the CDR3: TGTGCCAGCACAAAGCTCCGGGTTCCCTATGGCTACACCTTC.

This chain joins TRBV5-5 and TRBJ1-6, with TRBD1 identical over 8 bases. This CDR3 has 14 residues. The V gene's germline CDR1 is SGHKS and CDR2 YYEKEE (reference sequence). V lost 4 bases and J lost 10; bases outside the gene matches: 7. CDR3 sequence: CASSLQGEYSPLHF. CDR3 DNA: TGTGCCAGCAGCCTACAGGGGGAGTACTCACCCCTCCACTTT.

The gene calls are TRBV18 and TRBJ1-4; 7 bases agree with TRBD1. The germline CDR1 and CDR2 sequences are KGHSH and LQKENI. V was clipped by 2 bases and J by 0 bases; unmatched bases: 0. This CDR3 is 15 amino acids long. The CDR3 protein is CASSPTGATNEKLFF. In nucleotides, the CDR3 is TGTGCCAGCTCACCAACAGGGGCAACTAATGAAAAACTGTTTTTT.

This clone was observed a single time. The chain employs TRBV25-1 and TRBJ1-2; D is undetermined. The CDR3 runs 15 residues. In germline, CDR1 is MGHDK, CDR2 SYGVNS. With 0 bases removed from V and 4 bases from J, the gap between germline ends came to 12 bases. The CDR3 sequence is CASSEYRGGSYGYTF. CDR3 DNA sequence: TGTGCCAGCAGTGAATACCGTGGCGGCAGCTATGGCTACACCTTC.

The rearrangement uses TRBV28 and TRBJ1-2, with D maybe TRBD1 (5 bases). V gave up 7 bases and J gave up 4 bases, with 13 bases separating them. Germline V gene data show CDR1 as MDHEN and CDR2 as SYDVKM. The CDR3 totals 13 residues. CDR3 protein: CASTSAGLYGYTF. The CDR3 DNA reads TGTGCCAGCACCTCAGCAGGGCTCTATGGCTACACCTTC.